Listed below are T cell receptor beta chains from one sample, sequenced in a study of post-analysis software for immune sequencing data. TCRdb reprocessed the PCR reads with MiXCR, giving one entry per CDR3 protein. This table holds approximately 690,000 distinct CDR3 sequences, around 64% found once. The material sequenced was blood. All receptors derive from a girl aged 2-10 years with multiple sclerosis. CDR3s leave out the opening cysteine and the closing phenylalanine or tryptophan. Each record gives: J gene, clone size, V gene, CDR3 protein. The size of a clone is reported for some rows only, either as once, few or many, or as a class for expanded clones.

TRBJ1-2	few	TRBV4-1	ASSQDLGQAYGYT
TRBJ2-1	.	TRBV29-1	STGGADYNEQF
TRBJ1-1	.	TRBV6-2/TRBV6-3	ASSRGSAEAF
TRBJ2-7	.	TRBV15	ATAGGSSYEQY
TRBJ1-1	few	TRBV20-1	SARDSTENTEAF
TRBJ2-5	.	TRBV20-1	SAIPGQGSGETQY
TRBJ1-2	.	TRBV6-5	ASSLAITNYGYT
TRBJ2-1	once	TRBV7-2	ASSPTGFSYNQQF
TRBJ1-6	few	TRBV6-5	ASSYSSTADSPLH
TRBJ2-1	few	TRBV5-5	ASSLVLVGYNEQF
TRBJ2-7	.	TRBV29-1	SVGPGGSPYEQY
TRBJ2-3	.	TRBV21-1	ASSKVKQGRSPTDTQY
TRBJ1-2	.	TRBV2	ASSDRLLAYGHT
TRBJ2-1	.	TRBV12-3/TRBV12-4	ASIRGPSSYNEQF
TRBJ2-7	.	TRBV7-2	ASTLMPGPGYEQY
TRBJ2-7	.	TRBV20-1	SARAVAGGVSYEQY